This entry lists 15 T cell receptor beta chains sequenced from one sample in a study of cytomegalovirus exposure and HLA in healthy donors. Here immunoSEQ multiplex PCR was the method, and the copy in TCRdb shows in-frame clones only, minus some. Of 120,000 or so clones in the sample, 88% are singletons; the top ten hold approximately 1.5%. The sequenced sample was PBMCs. The receptor set was obtained from a man in his thirties or forties in good health and CMV-seronegative.

The chain recombines TRBV19 with TRBJ2-2, with D unclear. This CDR3 is built from 13 residues. Germline CDR1 and CDR2: LNHDA and SQIVND (reference sequence). V dropped 0 bases and J dropped 6 bases, with 5 bases sitting between them. The CDR3 spells CASSIDLSGELFF. DNA for the CDR3: TGTGCCAGTAGTATAGATCTATCCGGGGAGCTGTTTTTT.

V gene TRBV2 combines with J gene TRBJ2-2; D possibly corresponds to TRBD1 (5 bases). The CDR3 consists of 14 residues. V shed 7 bases and J shed 8 bases, with 17 bases lying between them. CDR1 is SNHLY, CDR2 FYNNEI, per germline. CDR3: CASKDREGIGELFF. The CDR3 bases are TGTGCCAGCAAAGACAGAGAAGGGATTGGGGAGCTGTTTTTT.

The rearrangement joins TRBV7-9 to TRBJ1-1, with a possible D match to TRBD1 (5 bases). The CDR3 runs to 14 residues. CDR1 SEHNR and CDR2 FQNEAQ come from the germline V gene (reference sequence). V was shortened by 5 bases and J by 0 bases, with 10 bases between the two germline ends. The CDR3 coding sequence is TGTGCCAGCAGCCACGGGGGAATGAACACTGAAGCTTTCTTT. Protein sequence: CASSHGGMNTEAFF.

This chain uses TRBV7-2 with TRBJ1-1; D perhaps matches TRBD1 (5 bases). The V gene's germline CDR1 is SGHTA and CDR2 FQGNSA. The CDR3 runs 15 residues. Trimming left V 1 base short and J 0 bases short, with 9 bases between. The CDR3 coding sequence is TGTGCCAGCAGCTTAGGGGGACTCTTGAACACTGAAGCTTTCTTT. It encodes CASSLGGLLNTEAFF.

The chain combines TRBV11-2 with TRBJ2-5; maybe TRBD2 (5 bases). Trimming left V 4 bases short and J 4 bases short, with 16 bases between. This CDR3 comprises 15 residues. Per germline, CDR1 SGHAT and CDR2 FQNNGV. The CDR3 is CASSSSGGGRETQYF. The CDR3 DNA sequence: TGTGCCAGCAGCTCCAGCGGCGGTGGGCGAGAGACCCAGTACTTC.

Many counts were recorded for this clone. The chain uses TRBV4-1 and TRBJ2-1, with 9 bases fitting TRBD2. V lost 5 bases to trimming and J lost 5 bases; unmatched junction nucleotides: 10. Germline V gene sequence: CDR1 MGHRA, CDR2 YSYEKL. CDR3 size: 16 residues. In DNA form, the CDR3 reads TGCGCCAGCAGCTACGAGAAGGGACTAGCCCACAATGAGCAGTTCTTC. This codes for CASSYEKGLAHNEQFF.

V and J are TRBV20-1 and TRBJ1-4, with TRBD1 as a possible D gene (5 bases). CDR3 length: 11 amino acids. Germline-derived CDR1 and CDR2 are DFQATT and SNEGSKA (reference sequence). Trimming stripped 5 bases from V and 8 bases from J, with 9 bases between. CDR3 DNA sequence: TGCAGTGCTCCCCGGACAGAAAAACTGTTTTTT. Amino acids: CSAPRTEKLFF.

The rearrangement links TRBV4-2 to TRBJ1-1, with D perhaps TRBD1 (5 bases). From germline, CDR1 is LGHNA and CDR2 YNFKEQ. The V gene lost 1 base and the J gene lost 6 bases, with 12 bases spanning the gap. The CDR3 is 14 amino acids. The CDR3 sequence is CASSQGQGLAEAFF. The CDR3 bases are TGTGCCAGCAGCCAAGGGCAGGGATTAGCTGAAGCTTTCTTT.

The chain carries TRBV7-2 and TRBJ2-7, with TRBD1 identical over 7 bases. CDR3 length equals 12 residues. Germline CDR1 and CDR2: SGHTA and FQGNSA. V lost 5 bases and J lost 3; bases outside the gene matches: 1. The CDR3 nucleotides are TGTGCCAGCAGCCCAGGGGGCTACGAGCAGTACTTC. This encodes CASSPGGYEQYF.

The sample holds a few counts of this clone. The sample contains more than one DNA sequence encoding this CDR3. The chain carries TRBV6-4 and TRBJ2-2; D remains ambiguous. Trimming cost V 0 bases and J 5 bases, with 4 bases left between them. CDR1 and CDR2 (germline): MRHNA, SNTAGT. The CDR3 loop spans 13 amino acids. CDR3 protein: CASSDSETGELFF. The CDR3 DNA follows: TGTGCCAGCAGTGACTCGGAGACCGGGGAGCTGTTTTTT.

The rearrangement joins TRBV7-6 to TRBJ2-2, with 7 positions matching TRBD1. Trimming removed 1 base from V and 0 bases from J; junction bases left unmatched: 5. Per germline, CDR1 SGHVS and CDR2 FNYEAQ. CDR3 length: 17 amino acids. The CDR3 protein is CASSLEVGQSNTGELFF. The CDR3 bases are TGTGCCAGCAGCTTAGAAGTGGGACAGTCGAACACCGGGGAGCTGTTTTTT. The complete variable domain, with remaining parts taken from reference TRBV7-6 and TRBJ2-2, reads GAGVSQSPRYKVTKRGQDVALRCDPISGHVSLYWYRQALGQGPEFLTYFNYEAQQDKSGLPNDRFSAERPEGSISTLTIQRTEQRDSAMYRCASSLEVGQSNTGELFFGEGSRLTVL.

The rearrangement uses TRBV5-1 and TRBJ2-2; D is unclear. Germline-derived CDR1 and CDR2 are SGHRS and YFSETQ. V was pared by 5 bases and J by 5 bases, with 7 bases between. The CDR3 is made up of 12 amino acids. CDR3 loop: CASRSTTGELFF. In DNA form, the CDR3 reads TGCGCCAGCAGATCGACAACCGGGGAGCTGTTTTTT.

The chain links TRBV29-1 to TRBJ1-2, with TRBD1 matching 7 bases. V was pared by 6 bases and J by 3 bases, with 7 bases of the junction left unmatched. Germline assignment: CDR1 SQVTM and CDR2 ANQGSEA. The CDR3 contains 13 residues. DNA for the CDR3: TGCAGCGTAGAGGGACAGATCGACTATGGCTACACCTTC. It encodes CSVEGQIDYGYTF. Full variable domain (outside the CDR3, taken from reference TRBV29-1 and TRBJ1-2): SAVISQKPSRDICQRGTSLTIQCQVDSQVTMMFWYRQQPGQSLTLIATANQGSEATYESGFVIDKFPISRPNLTFSTLTVSNMSPEDSSIYLCSVEGQIDYGYTFGSGTRLTVV.

The table lists this clone with a count of one. V and J are TRBV20-1 and TRBJ2-3; D ambiguous. V was cut by 2 bases and J by 7 bases, with 7 bases left in between. From germline, CDR1 is DFQATT and CDR2 SNEGSKA (reference sequence). This CDR3 contains 11 residues. The CDR3 reads CSARFRNTQYF. CDR3 bases: TGCAGTGCTAGATTCAGAAATACGCAGTATTTT.

This chain connects TRBV11-2 to TRBJ1-1; D is uncertain. The CDR3 is 13 residues long. Trimming took off 6 bases at V and 5 bases at J, with 13 bases between the two ends. Germline V gene data show CDR1 as SGHAT and CDR2 as FQNNGV. CDR3 region: CASSTGAGTEAFF. DNA of the CDR3: TGTGCCAGCAGTACCGGAGCGGGAACTGAAGCTTTCTTT.